This entry concerns a single T cell receptor (beta chain). Antigen unknown. The data stem from a study of cytomegalovirus exposure and HLA in healthy donors. The protocol was immunoSEQ multiplex PCR, while the TCRdb copy is restricted to in-frame clones and leaves out a portion. The sample lists tens of thousands of clones; over 90% were seen once. The CDR3 has 16 residues. V trimming: 5 bases; J trimming: 6 bases; junction bases outside the gene matches: 16. The germline V gene encodes CDR1 MNHEY and CDR2 SMNVEV (reference sequence). Study-wide results and limits: A few of the chains that were CMV-associated were confirmed in vitro to be specific for CMV antigens.

Sequences were obtained from PBMCs. V is TRBV27 and J is TRBJ2-7; TRBD2 aligns across 7 bases. The sequence was obtained from a woman between 18 and 30 years old in good health and CMV-seropositive. CDR3 coding DNA: TGTGCCAGCAGTCCTGGGACTACCGGGTTTTTTAGCGAGCAGTACTTC. It yields the protein CASSPGTTGFFSEQYF.